This T cell receptor beta chain was documented in a study of blood T cell repertoires in COVID-19. Study details: Acute-phase and convalescent COVID-19 samples originated in the United States, Italy and Spain. Sources were T cells, B-cell-depleted T cells, or PBMCs; the material itself was cDNA or gDNA.

CDR1 and CDR2 (germline): MNHEY, SVGAGI. V shed 6 bases and J shed 1 base, with 10 bases lying between them. The CDR3 has 14 amino acids. In the authors' workflow: Reference gene primer amplification in the assay estimated nucleated cell counts. Here immunoSEQ multiplex PCR was the method, and the copy in TCRdb shows in-frame clones only, minus some. V and J calls and clone size are given by that table; D and trimming were obtained from the DNA. This sample has around 270,000 clones, with roughly 90% found just once. The chain couples TRBV6-5 to TRBJ1-5, with a tentative D call TRBD1 (5 bases). The sequence was obtained from a man aged 25-40 years with active or convalescent COVID-19. Sequencing used peripheral blood. The CDR3 coding sequence is TGTGCCAGCAGCGCAGGGAAGAGCAATCAGCCCCAGCATTTT. This codes for CASSAGKSNQPQHF.